This note documents a single T cell receptor (beta chain) sequence. The data are from a study of blood T cell repertoires in COVID-19. At the level of the study: Collection of acute and convalescent COVID-19 samples took place in the United States, Italy and Spain.

With V trimmed by 6 bases and J by 0 bases, 5 bases remained unmatched. Germline CDR1 is MDHEN and CDR2 is SYDVKM. The CDR3 loop spans 17 amino acids. Study processing details: Reference gene primer amplification gave estimated nucleated cell counts. Sequencing used immunoSEQ multiplex PCR; TCRdb keeps in-frame clones, though not all of them. From that table come the V and J calls and clone size; the DNA was used to work out D and trimming. The data contain 43,000 or so clones, around 83% of them singletons. The material sequenced was peripheral blood. The clonotype comes from a man aged 55 to 70 with active COVID-19. This sequence joins TRBV28 and TRBJ2-6, with 10 bases identical to TRBD2. This CDR3 is CASSGLAEASGANVLTF. The CDR3 coding sequence is TGTGCCAGCAGCGGACTAGCGGAAGCCTCTGGGGCCAACGTCCTGACTTTC. Looking up the rest from reference TRBV28 and TRBJ2-6 gives the full variable domain: DVKVTQSSRYLVKRTGEKVFLECVQDMDHENMFWYRQDPGLGLRLIYFSYDVKMKEKGDIPEGYSVSREKKERFSLILESASTNQTSMYLCASSGLAEASGANVLTFGAGSRLTVL.